This paragraph covers one TCR beta chain sequence. The source of the sample is a study of blood T cell repertoires in COVID-19. About the research overall: The origin of the acute and convalescent COVID-19 samples was the United States, Italy and Spain. PBMCs, B-cell-depleted T cells, or T cells were the source of the cDNA or gDNA that made up the material.

Patients in Seattle were enrolled during active infection, then followed longitudinally. In the authors' workflow: The authors estimated nucleated cell counts from reference gene primer amplification. Profiling relied on immunoSEQ multiplex PCR, and the TCRdb table lists in-frame clones only, not all of them. From that table come the V and J calls and clone size; the DNA was used to work out D and trimming. The sample includes roughly 100,000 clones, around nine tenths seen only once; the top ten take around 2%. Sequencing input: peripheral blood. The receptor comes from a woman between 45 and 65 years old with COVID-19, enrolled during active disease.

This CDR3 is CASSQGSYNYGYTF. CDR3 in DNA: TGTGCCAGCAGCCAAGGGTCCTATAACTATGGCTACACCTTC. The rearrangement joins TRBV3-1 (or the pseudogene TRBV3-2) to TRBJ1-2; unclear D gene. Germline CDR1 reads LGHDT; CDR2 reads YNNKEL (reference sequence). Trimming took off 1 base at V and 1 base at J, with 7 bases between the two ends. The CDR3 runs 14 residues.